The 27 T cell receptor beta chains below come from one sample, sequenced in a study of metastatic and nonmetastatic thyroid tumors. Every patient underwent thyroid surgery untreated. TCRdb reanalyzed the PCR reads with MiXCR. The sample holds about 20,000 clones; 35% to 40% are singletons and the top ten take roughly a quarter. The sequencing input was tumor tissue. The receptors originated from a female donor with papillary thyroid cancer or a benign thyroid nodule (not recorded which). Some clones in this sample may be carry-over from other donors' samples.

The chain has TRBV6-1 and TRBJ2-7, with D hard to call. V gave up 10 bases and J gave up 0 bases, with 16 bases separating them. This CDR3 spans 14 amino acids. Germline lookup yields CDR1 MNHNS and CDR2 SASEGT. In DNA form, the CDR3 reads TGTGCCACCTCCCGCCCCCGGGTCTCCTACGAGCAGTACTTC. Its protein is CATSRPRVSYEQYF.

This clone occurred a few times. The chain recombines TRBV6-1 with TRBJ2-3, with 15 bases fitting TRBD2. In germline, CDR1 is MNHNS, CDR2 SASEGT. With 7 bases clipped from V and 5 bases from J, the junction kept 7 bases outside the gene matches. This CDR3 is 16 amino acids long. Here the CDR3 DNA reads TGTGCCAGCAATTTCCCGGGACTAGCGGGAGGAGATACGCAGTATTTT. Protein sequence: CASNFPGLAGGDTQYF.

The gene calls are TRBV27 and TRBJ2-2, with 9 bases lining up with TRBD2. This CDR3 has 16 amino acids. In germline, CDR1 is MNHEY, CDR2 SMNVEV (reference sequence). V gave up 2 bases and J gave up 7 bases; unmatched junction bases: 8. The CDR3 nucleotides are TGTGCCAGCAGTTTACGGCCTAGCGGGAAAATCGGGGAGCTGTTTTTT. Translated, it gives CASSLRPSGKIGELFF.

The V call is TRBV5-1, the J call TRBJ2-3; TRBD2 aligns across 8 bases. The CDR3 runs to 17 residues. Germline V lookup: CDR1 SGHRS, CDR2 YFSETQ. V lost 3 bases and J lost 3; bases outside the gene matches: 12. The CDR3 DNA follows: TGCGCCAGCAGCTCCAGGGTCGGGGCGGGAGGTACAGATACGCAGTATTTT. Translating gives CASSSRVGAGGTDTQYF.

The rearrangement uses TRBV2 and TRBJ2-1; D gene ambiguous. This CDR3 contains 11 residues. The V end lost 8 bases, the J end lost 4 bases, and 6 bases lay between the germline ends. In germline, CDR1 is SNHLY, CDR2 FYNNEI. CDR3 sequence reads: CASWQYNEQFF. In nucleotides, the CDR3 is TGTGCCAGCTGGCAGTACAATGAGCAGTTCTTC.

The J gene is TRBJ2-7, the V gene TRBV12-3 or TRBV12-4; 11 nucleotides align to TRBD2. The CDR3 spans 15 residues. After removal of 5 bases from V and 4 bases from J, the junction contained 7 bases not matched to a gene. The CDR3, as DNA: TGTGCCAGCAGTGTTAGCGGGAGGGCGGGGTACGAGCAGTACTTC. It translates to CASSVSGRAGYEQYF.

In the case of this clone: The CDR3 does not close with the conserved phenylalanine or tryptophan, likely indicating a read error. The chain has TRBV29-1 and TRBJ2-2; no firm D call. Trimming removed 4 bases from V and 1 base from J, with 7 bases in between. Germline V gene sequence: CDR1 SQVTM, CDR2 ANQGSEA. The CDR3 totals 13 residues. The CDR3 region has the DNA TGCAGCGTTGTCGGCAGGAACACCGGGGAGCTGTTTCTT. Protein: CSVVGRNTGELFL.

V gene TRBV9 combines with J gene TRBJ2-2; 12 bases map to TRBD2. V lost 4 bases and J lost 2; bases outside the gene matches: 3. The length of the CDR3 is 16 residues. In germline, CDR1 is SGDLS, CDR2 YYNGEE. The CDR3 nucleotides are TGTGCCAGCAGCTTCGGACTAGCGGGAAACACCGGGGAGCTGTTTTTT. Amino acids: CASSFGLAGNTGELFF.

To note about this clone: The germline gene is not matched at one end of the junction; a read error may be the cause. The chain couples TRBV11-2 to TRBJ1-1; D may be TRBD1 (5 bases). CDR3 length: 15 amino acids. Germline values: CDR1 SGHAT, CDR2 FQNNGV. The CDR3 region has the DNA TGTGCCAGCAGCTTATCCCCAGGGCCGAACGCTGAAGCTTTCTTT. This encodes CASSLSPGPNAEAFF.

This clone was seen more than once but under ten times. CDR3 region: CASSELWTGYYEQYF. The CDR3 DNA reads as TGTGCCAGCAGTGAATTGTGGACAGGTTACTACGAGCAGTACTTC. This chain joins TRBV6-1 and TRBJ2-7; 7 bases match TRBD1. V was pared by 2 bases and J by 3 bases, with 7 bases of the junction left unmatched. CDR3 length: 15 residues. Germline V gene lookup returns CDR1 MNHNS and CDR2 SASEGT.

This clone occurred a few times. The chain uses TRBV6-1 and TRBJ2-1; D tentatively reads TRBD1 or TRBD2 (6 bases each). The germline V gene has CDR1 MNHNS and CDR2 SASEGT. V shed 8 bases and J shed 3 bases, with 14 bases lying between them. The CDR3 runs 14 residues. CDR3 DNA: TGTGCCAGCGGGGGCAGGACTAACTACAATGAGCAGTTCTTC. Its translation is CASGGRTNYNEQFF.

CDR3 sequence (DNA): TGTGCCAGCAGCTTGGACGGAGCTAACTATGGCTACACCTTC. Translating gives CASSLDGANYGYTF. The chain recombines TRBV5-6 with TRBJ1-2; D is unresolved. Looked up from germline, CDR1 is SGHDT and CDR2 is YYEEEE. This CDR3 spans 14 amino acids. V was clipped by 0 bases and J by 0 bases, with 6 bases between them. The complete variable domain, with remaining parts taken from reference TRBV5-6 and TRBJ1-2, reads DAGVTQSPTHLIKTRGQQVTLRCSPKSGHDTVSWYQQALGQGPQFIFQYYEEEERQRGNFPDRFSGHQFPNYSSELNVNALLLGDSALYLCASSLDGANYGYTFGSGTRLTVV.

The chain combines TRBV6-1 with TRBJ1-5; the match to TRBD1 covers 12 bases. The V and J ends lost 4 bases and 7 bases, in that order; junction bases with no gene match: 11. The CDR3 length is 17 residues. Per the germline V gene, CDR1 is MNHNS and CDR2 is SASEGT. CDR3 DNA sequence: TGTGCCAGCAGTGCCTTTGGGACAGGGGGCGTGTGGCAGCCCCAGCATTTT. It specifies CASSAFGTGGVWQPQHF.

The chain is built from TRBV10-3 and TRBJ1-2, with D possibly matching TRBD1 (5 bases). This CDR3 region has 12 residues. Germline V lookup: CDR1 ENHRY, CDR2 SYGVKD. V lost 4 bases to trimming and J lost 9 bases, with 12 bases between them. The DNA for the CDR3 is TGTGCCATCAGTGGGGATGGGACCCGCTACACCTTC. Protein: CAISGDGTRYTF.

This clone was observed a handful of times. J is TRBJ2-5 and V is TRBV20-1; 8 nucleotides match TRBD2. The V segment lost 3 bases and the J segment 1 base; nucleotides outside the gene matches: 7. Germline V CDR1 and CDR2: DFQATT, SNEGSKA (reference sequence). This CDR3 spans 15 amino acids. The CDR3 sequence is CSASLLTSVQETQYF. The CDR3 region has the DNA TGCAGTGCTAGCTTATTGACTAGCGTCCAAGAGACCCAGTACTTC.

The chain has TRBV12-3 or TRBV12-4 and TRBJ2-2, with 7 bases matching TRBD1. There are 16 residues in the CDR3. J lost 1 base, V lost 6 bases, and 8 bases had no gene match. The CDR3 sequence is CASSPLYRGNTGELFF. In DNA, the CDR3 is TGTGCCAGCAGCCCACTATACAGGGGGAACACCGGGGAGCTGTTTTTT.

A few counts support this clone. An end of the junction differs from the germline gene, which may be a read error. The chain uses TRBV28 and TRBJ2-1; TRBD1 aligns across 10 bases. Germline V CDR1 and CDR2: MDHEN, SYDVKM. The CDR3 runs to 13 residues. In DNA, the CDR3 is TGTGCCAGCGGACAGGGGGTAGGTAATGACCAGTTCTTC. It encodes CASGQGVGNDQFF.

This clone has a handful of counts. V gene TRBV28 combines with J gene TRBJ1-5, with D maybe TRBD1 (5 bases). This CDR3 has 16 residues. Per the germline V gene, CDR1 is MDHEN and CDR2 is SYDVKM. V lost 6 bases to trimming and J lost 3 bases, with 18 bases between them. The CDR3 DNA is TGTGCCAGCAGCCCCATCGGGGGGGAAGACAATCAGCCCCAGCATTTT. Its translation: CASSPIGGEDNQPQHF.

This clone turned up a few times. CDR3 protein: CASSDSGRIDEQFF. The DNA for the CDR3 is TGTGCCAGCAGTGATAGCGGGAGAATAGATGAGCAGTTCTTC. The chain couples TRBV6-1 to TRBJ2-1, with TRBD2 matching over 9 bases. The CDR3 contains 14 residues. Trimming cost V 3 bases and J 8 bases; bases outside gene matches: 5. The germline CDR1 and CDR2 sequences are MNHNS and SASEGT.

The CDR3 DNA reads TGTGCCTGGAATGCCCCCCGCAACTATGGCTACACCTTC. This translates into CAWNAPRNYGYTF. The chain uses TRBV30 and TRBJ1-2; no reliable D call. Germline V CDR1 and CDR2: GTSNPN, SVGIG (reference sequence). The CDR3 length is 13 residues. V shed 4 bases and J shed 2 bases, with 11 bases lying between them.

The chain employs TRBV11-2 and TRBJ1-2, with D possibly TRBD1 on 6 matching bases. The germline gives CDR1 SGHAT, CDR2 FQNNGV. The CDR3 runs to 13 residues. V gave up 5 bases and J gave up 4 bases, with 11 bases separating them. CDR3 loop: CASSADSIYGYTF. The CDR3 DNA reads TGTGCCAGCAGCGCGGACAGCATCTATGGCTACACCTTC. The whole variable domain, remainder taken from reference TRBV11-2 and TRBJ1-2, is EAGVAQSPRYKIIEKRQSVAFWCNPISGHATLYWYQQILGQGPKLLIQFQNNGVVDDSQLPKDRFSAERLKGVDSTLKIQPAKLEDSAVYLCASSADSIYGYTFGSGTRLTVV.

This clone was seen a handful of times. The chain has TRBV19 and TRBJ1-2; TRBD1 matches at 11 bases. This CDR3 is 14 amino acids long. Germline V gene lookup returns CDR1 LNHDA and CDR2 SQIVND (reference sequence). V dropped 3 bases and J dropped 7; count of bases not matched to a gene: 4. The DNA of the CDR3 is TGTGCCAGTAGTATGGGACAGGGGGTGAGTGGCTACACCTTC. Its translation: CASSMGQGVSGYTF.

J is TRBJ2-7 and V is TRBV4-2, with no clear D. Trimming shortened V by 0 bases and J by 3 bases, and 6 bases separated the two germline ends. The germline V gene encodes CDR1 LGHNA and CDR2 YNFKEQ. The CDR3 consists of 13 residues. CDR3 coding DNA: TGTGCCAGCAGCCAAGATCGAGGCTACGAGCAGTACTTC. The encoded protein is CASSQDRGYEQYF.

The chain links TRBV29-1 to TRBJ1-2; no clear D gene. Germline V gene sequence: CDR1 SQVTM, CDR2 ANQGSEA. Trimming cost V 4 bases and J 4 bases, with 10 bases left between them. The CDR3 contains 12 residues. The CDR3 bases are TGCAGCGTTGGTGCGGGGAGCTATGGCTACACCTTC. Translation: CSVGAGSYGYTF.

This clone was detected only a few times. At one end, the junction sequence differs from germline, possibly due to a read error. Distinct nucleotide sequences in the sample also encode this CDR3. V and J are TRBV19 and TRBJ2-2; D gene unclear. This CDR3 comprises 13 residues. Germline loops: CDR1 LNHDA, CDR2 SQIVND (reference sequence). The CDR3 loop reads CASSKQTTGELFF. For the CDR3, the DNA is TGTGCCAGTAGTAAACAAACTACCGGTGAGCTGTTTTTT.

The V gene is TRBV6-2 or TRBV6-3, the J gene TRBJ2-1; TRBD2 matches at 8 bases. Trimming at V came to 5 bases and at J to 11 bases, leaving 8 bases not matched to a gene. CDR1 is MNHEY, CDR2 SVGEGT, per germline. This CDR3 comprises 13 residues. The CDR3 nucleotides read TGTGCCAGCAGTAATTCTCAGCGGGAGAAGCAGTTCTTC. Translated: CASSNSQREKQFF.

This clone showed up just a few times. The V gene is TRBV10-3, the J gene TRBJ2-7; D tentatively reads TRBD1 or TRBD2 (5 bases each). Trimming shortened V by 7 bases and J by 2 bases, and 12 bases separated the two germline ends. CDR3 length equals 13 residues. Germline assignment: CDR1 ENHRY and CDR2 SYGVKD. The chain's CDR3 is CAITRDGAYEQYF. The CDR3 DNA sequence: TGTGCCATCACCCGGGACGGGGCCTACGAGCAGTACTTC.